The clone carrying this TCR beta chain has just one count. The sample originates from a study of T cells and Merkel cell carcinoma outcomes. The protocol was immunoSEQ multiplex PCR, while the TCRdb copy is restricted to in-frame clones and leaves out a portion. In the table there are about 19,000 clones, around 80% of which are singletons. CDR1 SGHTA and CDR2 FQGNSA come from the germline V gene. The CDR3 has 15 amino acids. V lost 5 bases and J 0 bases, leaving 13 bases between the germline ends. Material: tumor tissue from Merkel cell carcinoma. The chain couples TRBV7-2 to TRBJ2-5, with D maybe TRBD1 (6 bases). This receptor was identified in a human donor with Merkel cell carcinoma. The CDR3 protein is CASSPLAGDQETQYF. The CDR3 DNA follows: TGTGCCAGCAGCCCACTGGCAGGGGACCAAGAGACCCAGTACTTC.